The 25 T cell receptor beta chains below come from one sample, sequenced in a study of graft-versus-host responses after intestinal transplantation. Their recognized antigens are unknown. Assay: immunoSEQ multiplex PCR; the TCRdb copy retains only in-frame clones and omits some. Counted here are more than 95,000 clones, 90% occurring once; the ten biggest clones make up over 0.15%. The sequencing here drew on unstimulated CD4+ T cells sorted from spleen or lymph node cells, taken before intestinal transplant. The receptors originated from a human donor who received an intestinal transplant.

V is TRBV7-7 and J is TRBJ2-3; 10 positions match TRBD1. The length of the CDR3 is 15 residues. Germline V gene lookup returns CDR1 SSHAT and CDR2 FNYEAQ (reference sequence). With V trimmed by 5 bases and J by 4 bases, 6 bases remained unmatched. In DNA, the CDR3 is TGTGCCAGCAGCCCGCGGACAGGGGGACCAGATACGCAGTATTTT. Translating gives CASSPRTGGPDTQYF. The full variable domain, rest sourced from reference TRBV7-7 and TRBJ2-3, is GAGVSQSPRYKVTKRGQDVTLRCDPISSHATLYWYQQALGQGPEFLTYFNYEAQPDKSGLPSDRFSAERPEGSISTLTIQRTEQRDSAMYRCASSPRTGGPDTQYFGPGTRLTVL.

V gene TRBV27 combines with J gene TRBJ2-1, with D possibly matching TRBD2 (6 bases). V was shortened by 4 bases and J by 15 bases, with 22 bases between the two germline ends. Germline CDR1 MNHEY, CDR2 SMNVEV (reference sequence). CDR3 size: 14 residues. The DNA of the CDR3 is TGTGCCAGCAGTTCCCCATTGCGGGGCTCCACACGGTTCTTC. It is translated as CASSSPLRGSTRFF.

The chain employs TRBV5-4 and TRBJ2-2; 10 bases agree with TRBD1. Germline CDR1 and CDR2: SGHNT and YYREEE (reference sequence). Trimming took 4 bases from V and 4 from J; bases not matched to a gene: 4. This CDR3 has 15 amino acids. CDR3 nucleotide sequence: TGTGCCAGCAGCCACCGGACAGGGGGCACCGGGGAGCTGTTTTTT. Its protein is CASSHRTGGTGELFF. The whole variable domain, filled in from reference TRBV5-4 and TRBJ2-2, reads ETGVTQSPTHLIKTRGQQVTLRCSSQSGHNTVSWYQQALGQGPQFIFQYYREEENGRGNFPPRFSGLQFPNYSSELNVNALELDDSALYLCASSHRTGGTGELFFGEGSRLTVL.

The chain employs TRBV7-8 and TRBJ2-7; no firm D call. V dropped 4 bases and J dropped 3 bases, with 4 bases sitting between them. Germline CDR1 SGHVS, CDR2 FQNEAQ. This CDR3 contains 11 residues. The CDR3 is CASSSHYEQYF. As DNA, the CDR3 is TGTGCCAGCAGCTCACACTACGAGCAGTACTTC.

The chain couples TRBV20-1 to TRBJ2-3; D uncertain. The CDR3 length is 11 residues. Looked up from germline, CDR1 is DFQATT and CDR2 is SNEGSKA (reference sequence). The V end was cut by 0 bases, the J end by 8 bases, with 6 bases between. The CDR3 here is CSARDMRTQYF. The DNA for the CDR3 is TGCAGTGCTAGAGACATGCGTACGCAGTATTTT.

A few counts support this clone. The chain employs TRBV7-2 and TRBJ1-6; 7 bases are a match to TRBD1. This CDR3 is 15 amino acids long. Looked up from germline, CDR1 is SGHTA and CDR2 is FQGNSA. Unmatched junction bases numbered 3, after V lost 0 bases and J lost 7 bases. CDR3 amino acids: CASSLATGTNSPLHF. The CDR3 bases are TGTGCCAGCAGCTTAGCGACAGGGACGAATTCACCCCTCCACTTT.

The CDR3: CASSATGGRETQYF. In DNA, the CDR3 is TGTGCCAGCAGCGCGACAGGGGGAAGGGAGACCCAGTACTTC. This chain uses TRBV9 with TRBJ2-5, with 9 bases lining up with TRBD1. The V segment lost 3 bases and the J segment 5 bases; nucleotides outside the gene matches: 5. Germline V CDR1 and CDR2: SGDLS, YYNGEE. The CDR3 is 14 amino acids.

This chain uses TRBV19 with TRBJ1-5; D unclear. This CDR3 contains 17 residues. V was clipped by 7 bases and J by 0 bases, with 19 bases between them. Germline V lookup: CDR1 LNHDA, CDR2 SQIVND (reference sequence). The CDR3 DNA reads as TGTGCCAGTATCCCGGGAGGTCGGGCATTTAGCAATCAGCCCCAGCATTTT. It translates to CASIPGGRAFSNQPQHF.

This chain connects TRBV28 to TRBJ1-2; 7 bases fit TRBD1. CDR3 length equals 14 residues. CDR1 is MDHEN, CDR2 SYDVKM, per germline. V lost 5 bases, J lost 2 bases, and 5 bases stayed unmatched. The chain's CDR3 is CASSGSTGNYGYTF. The CDR3 DNA sequence: TGTGCCAGCAGTGGGTCGACAGGGAACTATGGCTACACCTTC.

This clone was seen a single time. The chain has TRBV18 and TRBJ1-1; D possibly corresponds to TRBD1 (6 bases). The CDR3 is 12 residues long. CDR1 and CDR2 (germline): KGHSH, LQKENI. V lost 3 bases, J lost 8 bases, and 10 bases lay in between. This CDR3 is CASSPQGQEAFF. The DNA of the CDR3 is TGTGCCAGCTCACCCCAGGGGCAAGAAGCTTTCTTT.

This clone was counted once. The V gene is TRBV5-5, the J gene TRBJ2-5; the match to TRBD2 covers 12 bases. The CDR3 covers 17 residues. V was pared by 1 base and J by 2 bases, with 6 bases of the junction left unmatched. Germline V gene data show CDR1 as SGHKS and CDR2 as YYEKEE (reference sequence). The CDR3, as DNA: TGTGCCAGCAGCTTGTCGCAGGGACTAGCGGGTCAAGAGACCCAGTACTTC. It translates to CASSLSQGLAGQETQYF.

This clone is a singleton in its sample. This chain joins TRBV10-1 and TRBJ2-3; maybe TRBD2 (5 bases). The CDR3 loop spans 12 amino acids. V lost 6 bases and J lost 4, with 8 bases in between. Germline CDR1 reads WNHNN; CDR2 reads SYGVQD (reference sequence). CDR3 amino acids: CASRDSADTQYF. Here the CDR3 DNA reads TGCGCCAGCAGGGACTCGGCAGATACGCAGTATTTT.

The chain links TRBV5-1 to TRBJ1-6; 9 bases agree with TRBD1. V gave up 2 bases and J gave up 10 bases; unmatched junction bases: 4. The V gene's germline CDR1 is SGHRS and CDR2 YFSETQ. This CDR3 has 14 residues. The CDR3 here is CASSLRDRDSPLHF. The DNA for the CDR3 is TGCGCCAGCAGCTTACGGGACAGGGACTCACCCCTCCACTTT.

The rearrangement uses TRBV19 and TRBJ1-4; D remains unclear. The CDR3 is 13 residues long. CDR1 is LNHDA and CDR2 is SQIVND in the germline V gene (reference sequence). The ends were cut back, 3 bases at V and 7 bases at J, with 9 bases in the middle. The CDR3 loop reads CASSIQRGEKLFF. The CDR3 DNA reads TGTGCCAGTAGTATCCAGCGTGGTGAAAAACTGTTTTTT.

The V call is TRBV15, the J call TRBJ2-3, with 7 positions matching TRBD2. The CDR3 loop spans 14 amino acids. J was trimmed by 2 bases and V by 3 bases; bases with no gene match: 2. Germline loops: CDR1 LNHNV, CDR2 YYDKDF (reference sequence). The CDR3, as DNA: TGTGCCACCAGCAGCGGGGGGACCACAGATACGCAGTATTTT. Translation gives CATSSGGTTDTQYF.

CDR3 nucleotide sequence: TGTGCCAGCAGCGCCAAGGGGCGGGAGGCCGGAAGCTCCTACAATGAGCAGTTCTTC. Encoded protein: CASSAKGREAGSSYNEQFF. The chain links TRBV7-9 to TRBJ2-1, with TRBD2 matching 8 bases. The V gene end was trimmed by 5 bases and the J gene end by 0 bases; junction bases not matched to a gene: 15. The CDR3 consists of 19 residues. The germline V gene has CDR1 SEHNR and CDR2 FQNEAQ (reference sequence).

The chain employs TRBV28 and TRBJ2-7, with 8 bases aligning to TRBD2. CDR1 is MDHEN, CDR2 SYDVKM, per germline. Unmatched junction bases numbered 12, after V lost 5 bases and J lost 3 bases. CDR3 length: 16 amino acids. The CDR3 DNA is TGTGCCAGCAGTGCCGCGGGGGGCGCCCCCCTCTACGAGCAGTACTTC. Amino acids: CASSAAGGAPLYEQYF.

The chain is built from TRBV2 and TRBJ2-2; TRBD2 agrees at 8 bases. The CDR3 extends over 13 amino acids. Germline V gives CDR1 SNHLY, CDR2 FYNNEI. J gave up 6 bases and V 9 bases, and 6 bases lay outside the gene matches. CDR3 protein: CARAVSGAGELFF. The CDR3 DNA sequence: TGTGCCAGGGCTGTTAGCGGGGCCGGGGAGCTGTTTTTT.

The chain combines TRBV10-3 with TRBJ2-2; 9 bases line up with TRBD2. This CDR3 has 14 residues. Germline assignment: CDR1 ENHRY and CDR2 SYGVKD. The junction had 0 bases not matched to a gene; V was cut back by 2 bases and J by 5 bases. For the CDR3, the DNA is TGTGCCATCAGTGAGACTAGCGGGACCGGGGAGCTGTTTTTT. Amino acids: CAISETSGTGELFF.

The chain uses TRBV28 and TRBJ2-7; D is possibly TRBD2 (5 bases). The CDR3 runs 15 residues. Per germline, CDR1 MDHEN and CDR2 SYDVKM. V was trimmed by 8 bases and J by 0 bases, leaving 17 bases between them. The CDR3, as DNA: TGTGCCAGCCTTAGAAGCGGAGGAGGCTCCTACGAGCAGTACTTC. Translating gives CASLRSGGGSYEQYF.

This chain links TRBV5-1 with TRBJ1-1, with D hard to call. Trimming cost V 7 bases and J 1 base, with 11 bases left between them. This CDR3 comprises 13 residues. Germline-derived CDR1 and CDR2 are SGHRS and YFSETQ. Here the CDR3 reads CASLRVPNTEAFF. CDR3 DNA sequence: TGCGCCAGCCTGCGGGTCCCGAACACTGAAGCTTTCTTT.

This sequence joins TRBV2 and TRBJ2-1; a weak D match, TRBD2 (6 bases). This CDR3 has 15 residues. Trimming cost V 3 bases and J 0 bases, with 9 bases left between them. Germline V gene data show CDR1 as SNHLY and CDR2 as FYNNEI. The CDR3 protein is CASSDLGSSYNEQFF. Written as DNA, the CDR3 is TGTGCCAGCAGTGATCTCGGGAGCTCCTACAATGAGCAGTTCTTC.

The chain is built from TRBV27 and TRBJ2-1; 11 nucleotides line up with TRBD2. The germline gives CDR1 MNHEY, CDR2 SMNVEV (reference sequence). The V gene end was trimmed by 3 bases and the J gene end by 7 bases; junction bases not matched to a gene: 5. The CDR3 totals 15 residues. Written as DNA, the CDR3 is TGTGCCAGCAGTTTTGCGACTAGCGGGGAGAATGAGCAGTTCTTC. Protein: CASSFATSGENEQFF.

The rearrangement joins TRBV2 to TRBJ2-7, with 9 bases identical to TRBD1. J lost 4 bases, V lost 6 bases, and 13 bases had no gene match. The CDR3 totals 16 residues. CDR1 and CDR2 (germline): SNHLY, FYNNEI. The CDR3 spells CASRRGGTGFAYEQYF. In DNA form, the CDR3 reads TGTGCCAGCAGGAGGGGGGGGACAGGGTTCGCGTACGAGCAGTACTTC.

The chain is built from TRBV2 and TRBJ2-2; TRBD2 agrees at 10 bases. The V segment lost 4 bases and the J segment 6 bases; nucleotides outside the gene matches: 11. The CDR3 is 17 residues long. The germline gives CDR1 SNHLY, CDR2 FYNNEI. CDR3 region: CASSAASGGTGAGELFF. The DNA of the CDR3 is TGTGCCAGCAGTGCGGCTAGCGGGGGTACCGGGGCCGGGGAGCTGTTTTTT.